Presented here are 19 T cell receptor beta chains from one specimen sequenced in a study of Ad26.COV2.S vaccination and SARS-CoV-2 variants (dated by TCRdb to 2020 to 2022). In the paper's terms, the treatment or condition label means: some 20 received Ad26.COV2.S at low or high dose, single or two shots; about five received placebo; per-sample allocation not given. Repertoires of vaccine and placebo recipients were sequenced from samples collected on day 63 after the first injection. Preparation of the library involved the immunoSEQ multiplex PCR assay. TCRdb re-hosts the immuneACCESS table, in-frame sequences only. Its copies lack some clones; in the studies checked, an unresolved V gene accounts for under half of them, and the cause for the rest is not known. The sample table records more than 250,000 clones; around 87% of these occur just once. Together, the top ten hold 3% to 4% of the sample.

The sequencing here drew on peripheral blood, taken in a trial of Ad26.COV2.S vaccine versus placebo. The source is a person between 18 and 65 years old who received the Ad26.COV2.S COVID-19 vaccine or a placebo.

This clone was observed once. This sequence joins TRBV12-5 and TRBJ1-6; D ambiguous. Germline CDR1 reads LGHNT; CDR2 reads FRNRAP. The CDR3 is 14 residues long. Trimming stripped 10 bases from V and 4 bases from J, with 14 bases between. The CDR3 DNA follows: TGTGCTACGAGAGTGGAGGCGTATAATTCACCCCTCCACTTT. This gives the protein CATRVEAYNSPLHF.

This clone was detected a few times. The rearrangement joins TRBV3-1 (or the pseudogene TRBV3-2) to TRBJ2-7; unclear D gene. The germline V gene has CDR1 LGHDT and CDR2 YNNKEL (reference sequence). Trimming pared 2 bases from V and 0 bases from J, leaving 11 bases between. This CDR3 region has 15 residues. The CDR3 sequence is CASSQNPAGSYEQYF. The CDR3 DNA follows: TGTGCCAGCAGCCAAAATCCCGCAGGCTCCTACGAGCAGTACTTC.

This chain joins TRBV4-2 and TRBJ2-7; D is possibly TRBD2 (6 bases). Trimming pared 0 bases from V and 4 bases from J, leaving 13 bases between. The CDR3 is made up of 15 amino acids. CDR1 and CDR2 (germline): LGHNA, YNFKEQ. The DNA of the CDR3 is TGTGCCAGCAGCCAAGATACCGGGAGTAAGTACGAGCAGTACTTC. It specifies CASSQDTGSKYEQYF.

In DNA form, the CDR3 reads TGTGCCAGTAGTATAGGATTCGGCCCCCCTCAGGATGAAAAACTGTTTTTT. Translated, it gives CASSIGFGPPQDEKLFF. The rearrangement joins TRBV19 to TRBJ1-4; D remains ambiguous. The CDR3 totals 17 residues. CDR1 is LNHDA and CDR2 is SQIVND in the germline V gene (reference sequence). V was cut by 1 base and J by 6 bases, with 18 bases left in between.

This chain uses TRBV5-4 with TRBJ2-1; D is tentatively TRBD1 or TRBD2 (6 bases each). Trimming removed 3 bases at V and 4 bases at J, with 11 bases between. This CDR3 contains 14 residues. Germline-derived CDR1 and CDR2 are SGHNT and YYREEE (reference sequence). The CDR3 loop reads CASSSGAGYNEQFF. CDR3 DNA sequence: TGTGCCAGCAGCTCGGGGGCGGGTTACAATGAGCAGTTCTTC.

The gene calls are TRBV2 and TRBJ2-7; D is perhaps TRBD2 (5 bases). The length of the CDR3 is 11 residues. Trimming stripped 4 bases from V and 9 bases from J, with 10 bases between. CDR1 and CDR2 from the germline V gene are SNHLY and FYNNEI. The CDR3 here is CASSGMSGQYF. The CDR3 bases are TGTGCCAGCAGTGGTATGAGCGGGCAGTACTTC. Together with reference TRBV2 and TRBJ2-7, the CDR3 gives the full variable domain: EPEVTQTPSHQVTQMGQEVILRCVPISNHLYFYWYRQILGQKVEFLVSFYNNEISEKSEIFDDQFSVERPDGSNFTLKIRSTKLEDSAMYFCASSGMSGQYFGPGTRLTVT.

The rearrangement joins TRBV5-1 to TRBJ2-5, with 13 bases fitting TRBD2. The CDR3 has 15 amino acids. The V segment lost 3 bases and the J segment 5 bases; nucleotides outside the gene matches: 4. Germline CDR1 and CDR2: SGHRS and YFSETQ. CDR3 amino acids: CASSSLTSGGETQYF. The CDR3 DNA reads TGCGCCAGCAGCTCCTTGACTAGCGGGGGGGAGACCCAGTACTTC.

This clone came up once. The J gene is TRBJ1-5, the V gene TRBV15; tentatively, D is TRBD1 (6 bases). CDR1 and CDR2 (germline): LNHNV, YYDKDF (reference sequence). The CDR3 runs to 16 residues. The V end lost 0 bases, the J end lost 1 base, and 10 bases lay between the germline ends. CDR3 sequence: CATSRDRGASNQPQHF. CDR3 nucleotide sequence: TGTGCCACCAGCAGAGATCGGGGGGCCAGCAATCAGCCCCAGCATTTT.

The DNA for the CDR3 is TGTGCCAGCAGCGTAGCGACTAGCGGCTACGAGCAGTACTTC. It is translated as CASSVATSGYEQYF. The rearrangement joins TRBV9 to TRBJ2-7; 9 bases line up with TRBD2. J was trimmed by 3 bases and V by 0 bases; bases with no gene match: 1. Germline loops: CDR1 SGDLS, CDR2 YYNGEE. The CDR3 has 14 amino acids. Together with reference TRBV9 and TRBJ2-7, the CDR3 gives the full variable domain: DSGVTQTPKHLITATGQRVTLRCSPRSGDLSVYWYQQSLDQGLQFLIQYYNGEERAKGNILERFSAQQFPDLHSELNLSSLELGDSALYFCASSVATSGYEQYFGPGTRLTVT.

This rearrangement joins TRBV5-1 to TRBJ2-1; 9 bases line up with TRBD2. The CDR3 consists of 17 residues. V lost 1 base, J lost 0 bases, and 5 bases stayed unmatched. The germline V gene has CDR1 SGHRS and CDR2 YFSETQ. The CDR3 region is CASSLPTSGNSYNEQFF. The CDR3 DNA sequence: TGCGCCAGCAGCTTGCCGACTAGCGGAAACTCCTACAATGAGCAGTTCTTC.

This clone was detected only once. The rearrangement joins TRBV18 to TRBJ2-7, with TRBD1 matching 8 bases. The ends lost 5 bases at V and 3 bases at J; junction bases unmatched: 9. The CDR3 has 15 residues. Per the germline V gene, CDR1 is KGHSH and CDR2 is LQKENI. The CDR3 DNA is TGTGCCAGCTCAGCTACCGGGACAGGAGGCTACGAGCAGTACTTC. Translating gives CASSATGTGGYEQYF.

This clone was seen a single time. The V gene is TRBV19, the J gene TRBJ2-5; tentative D call: TRBD1 (5 bases). V was cut by 11 bases and J by 5 bases, with 18 bases left in between. Per the germline V gene, CDR1 is LNHDA and CDR2 is SQIVND (reference sequence). The CDR3 extends over 13 amino acids. CDR3 region: CAHKGKLGETQYF. Written as DNA, the CDR3 is TGTGCCCACAAGGGGAAGTTAGGGGAGACCCAGTACTTC.

The chain is built from TRBV3-1 (or the pseudogene TRBV3-2) and TRBJ1-4; no definite D call. Germline V gene data show CDR1 as LGHDT and CDR2 as YNNKEL (reference sequence). The CDR3 sequence is 14 residues long. The V end lost 1 base, the J end lost 4 bases, and 7 bases lay between the germline ends. CDR3 sequence (DNA): TGTGCCAGCAGCCAAGGGACCTTTAATGAAAAACTGTTTTTT. This codes for CASSQGTFNEKLFF.

The V and J genes are TRBV9 and TRBJ1-2; 8 bases align to TRBD1. Per the germline V gene, CDR1 is SGDLS and CDR2 is YYNGEE. The CDR3 extends over 14 amino acids. The V gene end was trimmed by 4 bases and the J gene end by 4 bases; junction bases not matched to a gene: 6. The CDR3 DNA follows: TGTGCCAGCAGCAGAACCGGGACAGGCTATGGCTACACCTTC. It specifies CASSRTGTGYGYTF.

The chain carries TRBV5-1 and TRBJ2-7, with 7 bases lining up with TRBD1. Per the germline V gene, CDR1 is SGHRS and CDR2 is YFSETQ. The CDR3 loop spans 15 amino acids. V shed 4 bases and J 3 bases; nucleotides not matched to a gene: 10. CDR3 region: CASSPIATGNYEQYF. The DNA for the CDR3 is TGCGCCAGCAGCCCCATCGCGACAGGGAACTACGAGCAGTACTTC.

This chain uses TRBV3-1 (or the pseudogene TRBV3-2) with TRBJ1-1; maybe TRBD1 (5 bases). The CDR3 loop spans 15 amino acids. Germline-derived CDR1 and CDR2 are LGHDT and YNNKEL (reference sequence). Trimming took off 2 bases at V and 10 bases at J, with 20 bases between the two ends. The CDR3 is CASSQSAGILLGAFF. Written as DNA, the CDR3 is TGTGCCAGCAGCCAAAGTGCAGGGATTTTATTAGGAGCTTTCTTT.

Of note for this clone: One end of the junction does not line up with germline, which may come from a read error. The chain employs TRBV5-4 and TRBJ2-1; 7 bases line up with TRBD2. CDR1 SGHNT and CDR2 YYREEE come from the germline V gene (reference sequence). The CDR3 length is 18 residues. The CDR3 coding sequence is TGTGCCAGCAGCCCCCAGGTCGGCGTGGGAGGGGCCTATAATGAGCAGTTCTTC. Its translation: CASSPQVGVGGAYNEQFF.

The V call is TRBV2, the J call TRBJ1-4; possible D gene TRBD1, 6 bases. The CDR3 runs to 14 residues. Trimming removed 5 bases at V and 6 bases at J, with 13 bases between. Germline assignment: CDR1 SNHLY and CDR2 FYNNEI. This CDR3 reads CASSPGAVYEKLFF. The DNA for the CDR3 is TGTGCCAGCAGTCCAGGGGCCGTTTATGAAAAACTGTTTTTT. Combining the CDR3 with reference TRBV2 and TRBJ1-4 gives the whole variable domain EPEVTQTPSHQVTQMGQEVILRCVPISNHLYFYWYRQILGQKVEFLVSFYNNEISEKSEIFDDQFSVERPDGSNFTLKIRSTKLEDSAMYFCASSPGAVYEKLFFGSGTQLSVL.

The chain joins TRBV29-1 to TRBJ1-1, with D hard to call. CDR1 is SQVTM, CDR2 ANQGSEA, per germline. The CDR3 consists of 11 residues. V lost 4 bases and J lost 5, with 8 bases in between. The CDR3 loop reads CSVGGETEAFF. CDR3 nucleotide sequence: TGCAGCGTTGGCGGGGAGACTGAAGCTTTCTTT. Using reference TRBV29-1 and TRBJ1-1 for the parts outside the CDR3, the full variable domain is SAVISQKPSRDICQRGTSLTIQCQVDSQVTMMFWYRQQPGQSLTLIATANQGSEATYESGFVIDKFPISRPNLTFSTLTVSNMSPEDSSIYLCSVGGETEAFFGQGTRLTVV.